This TCR beta chain appears in the sequencing data of a study of early T cells in non-severe SARS-CoV-2 infection. The CDR3 is 11 residues long. The J segment lost 8 bases and the V segment lost 6 bases, leaving 2 bases of the junction unmatched. In germline, CDR1 is MNHEY, CDR2 SVGEGT. This clonotype was counted only a few times. TCRdb called the 5' RACE reads again in MiXCR, with one record for every CDR3 protein. The sample holds 50,000 to 80,000 distinct CDR3 sequences, 7% to 10% seen once. Sequenced here: whole blood, sampled at baseline. The sequence derives from an adult who was a healthcare worker with PCR-confirmed SARS-CoV-2 infection or an uninfected control (not recorded which). The V gene is TRBV6-2 or TRBV6-3, the J gene TRBJ1-2; 8 positions agree with TRBD1. The CDR3 nucleotides read TGTGCCAGCAGGACAGGGGAGGGCTACACCTTC. This gives the protein CASRTGEGYTF.